The rows below give T cell receptor beta chains drawn from one sample of a study of blood T cell repertoires in COVID-19. Data came from immunoSEQ multiplex PCR; TCRdb stores just in-frame clones and leaves some out. Here the sample spans 65,000 to 75,000 clones, approximately 80% being singletons. Sequences were obtained from peripheral blood. The receptors come from a human donor in a cohort sampled during active COVID-19. The CDR3 runs from the conserved cysteine through the conserved F or W. The D gene is left open where the match is weak. Expanded clones get a size class; other rows say once, few or many, or leave the size out.

>.|TRBJ2-2|TRBV6-2/TRBV6-3|.
CASSLRGGYAPGELFF
TGTGCCAGCAGCTTAAGGGGAGGTTATGCACCGGGGGAGCTGTTTTTT
>.|TRBJ2-2|TRBV4-3|.
CASSQVGRGGGGELFF
TGCGCCAGCAGCCAAGTCGGAAGGGGGGGCGGCGGGGAGCTGTTTTTT
>.|TRBJ2-2|TRBV7-2|.
CASSLQYTGELFF
TGTGCCAGCAGCTTACAGTACACCGGGGAGCTGTTTTTT
>.|TRBJ2-4|TRBV30|.
CAWRRGNIQYF
TGTGCCTGGAGACGCGGGAACATTCAGTACTTC
>.|TRBJ1-6|TRBV2|few
CASSEARLQGNSPLHF
TGTGCCAGCAGTGAAGCCCGGTTGCAGGGTAATTCACCCCTCCACTTT
>TRBD2|TRBJ2-3|TRBV10-2|.
CASSDWTSGAMVPDTQYF
TGCGCCAGCAGCGATTGGACTAGCGGGGCTATGGTCCCAGATACGCAGTATTTT
>.|TRBJ2-3|TRBV5-1|once
CASSLGSYEDTQYF
TGCGCCAGCAGCTTGGGAAGTTATGAGGATACGCAGTATTTT
>.|TRBJ2-5|TRBV7-9|.
CASSLAGGVTQYF
TGTGCCAGCAGCTTAGCAGGCGGGGTGACCCAGTACTTC
>.|TRBJ2-3|TRBV5-1|.
CASSFSGQSTDTQYF
TGCGCCAGCAGCTTTTCGGGACAAAGCACAGATACGCAGTATTTT
>TRBD1|TRBJ2-3|TRBV11-3|.
CASLQGASTDTQYF
TGTGCCAGCCTTCAGGGGGCGAGCACAGATACGCAGTATTTT
>TRBD1|TRBJ1-2|TRBV5-1|once
CASSPDRAGGYTF
TGCGCCAGCAGCCCTGACAGGGCGGGGGGCTACACCTTC
>TRBD1|TRBJ2-3|TRBV7-6|.
CASSRDRVDFTDTQYF
TGTGCCAGCAGCCGTGACAGGGTGGATTTCACAGATACGCAGTATTTT
>TRBD2|TRBJ2-1|TRBV5-1|few
CASSFGLAGFNEQFF
TGCGCCAGCAGCTTTGGGCTAGCGGGGTTCAATGAGCAGTTCTTC
>.|TRBJ2-2|TRBV4-1|.
CASSQVGRTGELFF
TGCGCCAGCAGCCAAGTGGGCCGCACCGGGGAGCTGTTTTTT